Listed here are 13 T cell receptor beta chains from one sample, sequenced in a study of cytomegalovirus exposure and HLA in healthy donors. A multiplex PCR was run with 60 Vbeta primers and 13 Jbeta primers. Only in-frame clones appear in the TCRdb table, and some are missing; sequencing was by immunoSEQ multiplex PCR. The table includes about 260,000 clones, roughly four fifths detected once. Sequencing was carried out using PBMCs. The source is a woman in her forties in good health and CMV-seropositive.

This rearrangement joins TRBV28 to TRBJ2-6; 8 nucleotides align to TRBD1. The germline CDR1 and CDR2 sequences are MDHEN and SYDVKM. CDR3 size: 24 residues. Trimming took 2 bases from V and 0 from J; bases not matched to a gene: 24. The CDR3, as DNA: TGTGCCAGCAGTTTAAATTACTTGGGGCGTTTCGTTGGGACAGGCCGCTCTGGGGCCAACGTCCTGACTTTC. Its protein is CASSLNYLGRFVGTGRSGANVLTF.

V is TRBV5-4 and J is TRBJ2-3, with TRBD2 matching over 8 bases. Germline values: CDR1 SGHNT, CDR2 YYREEE (reference sequence). The CDR3 runs to 17 residues. V was clipped by 4 bases and J by 0 bases; unmatched bases: 10. CDR3 residues: CASSVAGRSDSTDTQYF. The CDR3 DNA follows: TGTGCCAGCAGCGTAGCGGGGAGGAGCGATAGCACAGATACGCAGTATTTT.

This rearrangement joins TRBV19 to TRBJ2-2; tentatively, D is TRBD2 (5 bases). Trimming cost V 6 bases and J 2 bases, with 10 bases left between them. The CDR3 totals 14 residues. Germline V gene sequence: CDR1 LNHDA, CDR2 SQIVND (reference sequence). The CDR3 DNA is TGTGCCAGTAGCCCCAGGACTAACACCGGGGAGCTGTTTTTT. Translated: CASSPRTNTGELFF.

This clone was observed a handful of times. The CDR3 sequence is CASSLGTGDYGYTF. CDR3 nucleotides: TGTGCCAGCAGCTTAGGGACAGGGGACTATGGCTACACCTTC. The V call is TRBV7-2, the J call TRBJ1-2, with 9 positions matching TRBD1. V trimming: 1 base; J trimming: 3 bases; junction bases outside the gene matches: 0. CDR1 is SGHTA, CDR2 FQGNSA, per germline. The CDR3 consists of 14 residues.

The chain employs TRBV5-1 and TRBJ2-7; 11 bases agree with TRBD2. CDR1 is SGHRS, CDR2 YFSETQ, per germline. The CDR3 runs 16 residues. Unmatched junction bases numbered 15, after V lost 4 bases and J lost 9 bases. CDR3 sequence: CASSLILAGGPSGQYF. The CDR3 DNA sequence: TGCGCCAGCAGCCTGATTTTAGCGGGAGGGCCCTCGGGGCAGTACTTC.

V and J are TRBV14 and TRBJ2-7, with 9 bases identical to TRBD1. Germline trimming cut 4 bases from V and 2 bases from J; bases unmatched to any gene: 9. Germline CDR1 reads SGHDN; CDR2 reads FVKESK. The CDR3 is 16 residues long. The CDR3 nucleotides are TGTGCCAGCAGCCCAGCCCCGGGACAGGGTACCTACGAGCAGTACTTC. This sequence encodes CASSPAPGQGTYEQYF.

V and J are TRBV7-9 and TRBJ2-3; D ambiguous. V lost 5 bases and J lost 0, with 12 bases in between. The CDR3 sequence is 15 residues long. Germline CDR1 and CDR2: SEHNR and FQNEAQ (reference sequence). In nucleotides, the CDR3 is TGTGCCAGCAGCCCCCCCGGGTTTAGCACAGATACGCAGTATTTT. Amino acid sequence: CASSPPGFSTDTQYF.

V and J are TRBV19 and TRBJ2-1; D is perhaps TRBD2 (5 bases). The ends were cut back, 1 base at V and 6 bases at J, with 10 bases in the middle. The CDR3 contains 14 residues. Germline-derived CDR1 and CDR2 are LNHDA and SQIVND (reference sequence). The CDR3 here is CASSIVSGSNEQFF. CDR3 nucleotide sequence: TGTGCCAGTAGTATAGTAAGCGGAAGCAATGAGCAGTTCTTC.

J is TRBJ2-5 and V is TRBV28, with 7 bases that match TRBD1. The CDR3 consists of 15 residues. CDR1 is MDHEN and CDR2 is SYDVKM in the germline V gene. V shed 6 bases, J shed 2 bases, and the junction held 9 bases outside the gene matches. In DNA form, the CDR3 reads TGTGCCAGCAGGAACAGGGGTGAGAGACAAGAGACCCAGTACTTC. This codes for CASRNRGERQETQYF. The complete variable domain, with remaining parts taken from reference TRBV28 and TRBJ2-5, reads DVKVTQSSRYLVKRTGEKVFLECVQDMDHENMFWYRQDPGLGLRLIYFSYDVKMKEKGDIPEGYSVSREKKERFSLILESASTNQTSMYLCASRNRGERQETQYFGPGTRLLVL.

In its sample, this clone was seen a few times. This chain connects TRBV4-2 to TRBJ2-3; 10 nucleotides line up with TRBD2. Germline CDR1 and CDR2: LGHNA and YNFKEQ. Germline trimming cut 1 base from V and 5 bases from J; bases unmatched to any gene: 6. The CDR3 covers 16 residues. As DNA, the CDR3 is TGTGCCAGCAGCCAAGTGGGGCTAGCGGGAGAAGATACGCAGTATTTT. It yields the protein CASSQVGLAGEDTQYF.

This rearrangement joins TRBV5-1 to TRBJ1-1, with D possibly TRBD1 on 5 matching bases. CDR1 and CDR2 (germline): SGHRS, YFSETQ. The CDR3 spans 12 residues. V was trimmed by 1 base and J by 10 bases, leaving 11 bases between them. In DNA form, the CDR3 reads TGCGCCAGCAGCTTGTCAGGGCTAGGAGCTTTCTTT. Its protein product is CASSLSGLGAFF.

The chain joins TRBV5-8 to TRBJ2-2; 13 bases are a match to TRBD2. The CDR3 length is 18 residues. From germline, CDR1 is SGHTS and CDR2 YDEGEE. The J segment lost 3 bases and the V segment lost 5 bases, leaving 10 bases of the junction unmatched. CDR3 coding DNA: TGTGCCAGCAGTCCCGGGACTAGCGGGACGGTAGACACCGGGGAGCTGTTTTTT. The encoded protein is CASSPGTSGTVDTGELFF.

In regard to this clone: This specimen includes other DNA sequences encoding the same CDR3. The chain employs TRBV5-1 and TRBJ2-7, with 10 positions matching TRBD2. CDR1 is SGHRS, CDR2 YFSETQ, per germline. The ends lost 6 bases at V and 6 bases at J; junction bases unmatched: 12. The CDR3 contains 15 residues. The CDR3 sequence is CASTDIAGGPGEQYF. In nucleotides, the CDR3 is TGCGCCAGCACGGACATAGCGGGAGGACCAGGCGAGCAGTACTTC.